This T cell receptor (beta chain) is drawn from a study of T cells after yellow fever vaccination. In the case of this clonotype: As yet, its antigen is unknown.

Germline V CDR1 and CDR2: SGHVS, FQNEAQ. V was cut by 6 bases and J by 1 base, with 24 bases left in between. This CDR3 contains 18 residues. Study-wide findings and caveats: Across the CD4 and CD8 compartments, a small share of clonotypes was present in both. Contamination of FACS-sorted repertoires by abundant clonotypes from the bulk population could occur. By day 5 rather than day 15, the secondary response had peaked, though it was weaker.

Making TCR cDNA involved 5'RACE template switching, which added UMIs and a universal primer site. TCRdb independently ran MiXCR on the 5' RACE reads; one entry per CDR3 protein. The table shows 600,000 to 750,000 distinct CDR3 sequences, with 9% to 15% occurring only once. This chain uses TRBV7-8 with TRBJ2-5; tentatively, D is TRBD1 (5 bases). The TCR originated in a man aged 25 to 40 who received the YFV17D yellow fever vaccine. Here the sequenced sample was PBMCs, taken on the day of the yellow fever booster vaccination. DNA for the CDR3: TGTGCCAGCAGTACGTGGGAAAGACAGTCGCACTTCCAAGAGACCCAGTACTTC. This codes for CASSTWERQSHFQETQYF.